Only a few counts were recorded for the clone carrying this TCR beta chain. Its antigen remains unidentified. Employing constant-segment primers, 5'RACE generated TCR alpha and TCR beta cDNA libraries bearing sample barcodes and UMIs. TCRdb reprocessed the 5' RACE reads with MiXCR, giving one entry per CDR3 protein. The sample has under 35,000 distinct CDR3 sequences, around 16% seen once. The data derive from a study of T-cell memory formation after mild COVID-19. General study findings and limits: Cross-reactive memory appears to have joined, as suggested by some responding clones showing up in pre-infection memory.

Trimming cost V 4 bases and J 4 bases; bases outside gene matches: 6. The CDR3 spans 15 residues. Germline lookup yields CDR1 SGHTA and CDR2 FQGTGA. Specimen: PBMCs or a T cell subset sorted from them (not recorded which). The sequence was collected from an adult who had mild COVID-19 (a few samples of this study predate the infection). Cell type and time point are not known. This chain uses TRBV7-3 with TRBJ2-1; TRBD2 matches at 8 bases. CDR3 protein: CASSYSASGYNEQFF. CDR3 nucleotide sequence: TGTGCCAGCAGCTATAGCGCTAGCGGGTACAATGAGCAGTTCTTC.